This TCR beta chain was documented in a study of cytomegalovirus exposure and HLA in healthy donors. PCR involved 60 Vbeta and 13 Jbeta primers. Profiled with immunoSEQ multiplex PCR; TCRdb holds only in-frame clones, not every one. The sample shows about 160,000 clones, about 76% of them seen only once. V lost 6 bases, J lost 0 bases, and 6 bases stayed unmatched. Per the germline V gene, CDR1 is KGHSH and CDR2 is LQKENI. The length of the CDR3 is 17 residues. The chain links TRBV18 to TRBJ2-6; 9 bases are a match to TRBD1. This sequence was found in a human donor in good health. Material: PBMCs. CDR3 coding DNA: TGTGCCAGCTCTCTCGGGACAGGGCCCTCTGGGGCCAACGTCCTGACTTTC. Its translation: CASSLGTGPSGANVLTF.